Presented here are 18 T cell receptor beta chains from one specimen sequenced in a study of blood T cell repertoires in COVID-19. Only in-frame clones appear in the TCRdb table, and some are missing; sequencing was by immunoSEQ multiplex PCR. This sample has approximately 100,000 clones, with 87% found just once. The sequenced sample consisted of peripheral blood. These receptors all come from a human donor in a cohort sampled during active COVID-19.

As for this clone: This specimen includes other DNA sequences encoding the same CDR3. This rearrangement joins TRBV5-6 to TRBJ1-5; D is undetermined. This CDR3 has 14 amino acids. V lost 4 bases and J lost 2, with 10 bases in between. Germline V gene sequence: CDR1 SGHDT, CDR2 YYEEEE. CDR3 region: CASSPFNGNQPQHF. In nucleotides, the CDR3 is TGTGCCAGCAGCCCGTTTAATGGCAATCAGCCCCAGCATTTT.

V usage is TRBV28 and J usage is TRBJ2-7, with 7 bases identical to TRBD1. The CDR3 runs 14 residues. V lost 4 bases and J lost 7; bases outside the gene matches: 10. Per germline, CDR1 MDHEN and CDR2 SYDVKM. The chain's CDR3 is CASSSPTGPTEQYF. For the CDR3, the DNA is TGTGCCAGCAGTTCCCCGACAGGGCCGACGGAGCAGTACTTC.

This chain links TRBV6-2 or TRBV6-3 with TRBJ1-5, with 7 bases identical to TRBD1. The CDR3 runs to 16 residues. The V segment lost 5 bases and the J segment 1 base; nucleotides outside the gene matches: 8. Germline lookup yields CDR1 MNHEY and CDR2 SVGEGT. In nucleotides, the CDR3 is TGTGCCAGCAGTGGCTACGGGACAGCAAGCAATCAGCCCCAGCATTTT. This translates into CASSGYGTASNQPQHF.

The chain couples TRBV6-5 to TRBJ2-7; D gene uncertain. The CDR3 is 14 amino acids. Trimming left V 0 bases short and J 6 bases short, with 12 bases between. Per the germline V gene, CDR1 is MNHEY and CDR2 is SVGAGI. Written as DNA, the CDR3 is TGTGCCAGCAGTTACTCGTCCACAGCAACCGAGCAGTACTTC. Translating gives CASSYSSTATEQYF.

In nucleotides, the CDR3 is TGCGCCAGCAGTCCTTCGGGAGTGGTCCACGAGCAGTACTTC. It codes for CASSPSGVVHEQYF. V usage is TRBV5-1 and J usage is TRBJ2-7; a weak D match, TRBD2 (6 bases). V lost 5 bases and J 5 bases, leaving 17 bases between the germline ends. CDR1 SGHRS and CDR2 YFSETQ come from the germline V gene. This CDR3 has 14 residues.

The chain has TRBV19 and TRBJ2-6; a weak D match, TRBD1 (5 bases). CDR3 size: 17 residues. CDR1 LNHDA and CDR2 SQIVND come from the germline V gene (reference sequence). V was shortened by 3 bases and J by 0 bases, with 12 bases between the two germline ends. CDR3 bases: TGTGCCAGTAGTATTCAGGGATCAAGCTCTGGGGCCAACGTCCTGACTTTC. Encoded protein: CASSIQGSSSGANVLTF.

CDR3 bases: TGTGCCAGCAGCTTAGCAGGGGGCTATGGCTACACCTTC. Its translation is CASSLAGGYGYTF. This chain links TRBV11-2 with TRBJ1-2, with TRBD1 matching 7 bases. Germline CDR1 and CDR2: SGHAT and FQNNGV. The V segment lost 1 base and the J segment 4 bases; nucleotides outside the gene matches: 0. The CDR3 is 13 amino acids.

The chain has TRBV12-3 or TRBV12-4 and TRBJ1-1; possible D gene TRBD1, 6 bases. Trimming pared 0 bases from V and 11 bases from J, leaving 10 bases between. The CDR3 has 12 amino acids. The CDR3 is CASSLAGGNAFF. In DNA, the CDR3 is TGTGCCAGCAGTTTAGCAGGGGGTAACGCTTTCTTT.

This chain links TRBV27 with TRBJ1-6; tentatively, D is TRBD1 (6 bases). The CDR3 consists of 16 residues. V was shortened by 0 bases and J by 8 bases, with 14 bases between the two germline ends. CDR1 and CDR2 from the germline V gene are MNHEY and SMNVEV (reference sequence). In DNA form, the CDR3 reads TGTGCCAGCAGTTTATCACTTGGGGGCGCGGATTCACCCCTCCACTTT. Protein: CASSLSLGGADSPLHF.

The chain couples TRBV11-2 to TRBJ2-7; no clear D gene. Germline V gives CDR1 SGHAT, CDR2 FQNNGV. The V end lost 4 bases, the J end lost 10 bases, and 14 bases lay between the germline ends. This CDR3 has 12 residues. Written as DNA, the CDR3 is TGTGCCAGCAGCTCCATGGCCCCCAATCAGTACTTC. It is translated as CASSSMAPNQYF.

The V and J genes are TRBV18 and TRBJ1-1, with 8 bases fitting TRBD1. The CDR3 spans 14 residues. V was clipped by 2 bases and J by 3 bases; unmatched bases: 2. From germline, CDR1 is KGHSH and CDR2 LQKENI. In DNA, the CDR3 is TGTGCCAGCTCACCAACGACAGGGGACACTGAAGCTTTCTTT. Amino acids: CASSPTTGDTEAFF.

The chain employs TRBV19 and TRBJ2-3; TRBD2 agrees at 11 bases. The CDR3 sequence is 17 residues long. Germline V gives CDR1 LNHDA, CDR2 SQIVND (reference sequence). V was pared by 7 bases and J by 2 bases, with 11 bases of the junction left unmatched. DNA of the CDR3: TGTGCCAGTATGGGCCCCAGACTAGCGGGGACCACAGATACGCAGTATTTT. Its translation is CASMGPRLAGTTDTQYF.

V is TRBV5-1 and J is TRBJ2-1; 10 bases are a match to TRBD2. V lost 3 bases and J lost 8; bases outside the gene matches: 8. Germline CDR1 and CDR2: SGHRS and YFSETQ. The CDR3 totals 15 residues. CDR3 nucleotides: TGCGCCAGCAGCTCGGGACTAGCGACCGGGGATGAGCAGTTCTTC. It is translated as CASSSGLATGDEQFF.

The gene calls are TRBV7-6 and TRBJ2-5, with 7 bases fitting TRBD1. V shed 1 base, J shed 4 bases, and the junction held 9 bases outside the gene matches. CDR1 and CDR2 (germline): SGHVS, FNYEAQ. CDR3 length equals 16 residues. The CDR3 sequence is CASSLGDRERRETQYF. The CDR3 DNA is TGTGCCAGCAGCTTAGGAGACAGGGAACGTCGAGAGACCCAGTACTTC.

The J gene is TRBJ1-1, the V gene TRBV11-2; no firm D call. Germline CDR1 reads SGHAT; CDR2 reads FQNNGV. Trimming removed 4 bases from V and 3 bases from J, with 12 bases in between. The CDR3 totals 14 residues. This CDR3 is CASSSTYSDTEAFF. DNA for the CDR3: TGTGCCAGCAGCTCAACTTACTCTGACACTGAAGCTTTCTTT.

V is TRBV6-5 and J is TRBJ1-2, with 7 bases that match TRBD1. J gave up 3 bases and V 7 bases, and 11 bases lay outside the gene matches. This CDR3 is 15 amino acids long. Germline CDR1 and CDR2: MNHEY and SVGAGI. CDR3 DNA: TGTGCCAGCACAACCGCGACAGGGTACGACTATGGCTACACCTTC. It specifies CASTTATGYDYGYTF.

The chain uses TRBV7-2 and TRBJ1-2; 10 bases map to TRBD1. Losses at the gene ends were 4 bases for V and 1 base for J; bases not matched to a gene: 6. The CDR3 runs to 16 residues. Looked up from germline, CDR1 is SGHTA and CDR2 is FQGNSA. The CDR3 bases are TGTGCCAGCAGCTCCGGGACAGGGGAACTTAACTATGGCTACACCTTC. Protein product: CASSSGTGELNYGYTF.

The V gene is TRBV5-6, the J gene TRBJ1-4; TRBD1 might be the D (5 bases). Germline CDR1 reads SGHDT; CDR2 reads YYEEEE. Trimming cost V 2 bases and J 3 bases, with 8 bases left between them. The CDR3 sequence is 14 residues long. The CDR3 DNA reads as TGTGCCAGCAGCTTCTCGGGGGCTAATGAAAAACTGTTTTTT. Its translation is CASSFSGANEKLFF.